What follows are 27 T cell receptor beta chains derived from one specimen sequenced in a study of shared clonotypes between healthy human individuals. Clones were read by immunoSEQ multiplex PCR, and TCRdb kept only the in-frame ones, dropping some. The profile covers 400,000 to 500,000 clones, with over 60% appearing a single time and under 15% taken by the ten largest. Sample: PBMCs. The receptors shown here come from a woman aged 35 to 49 in good health. Some clones in this sample may be carry-over from other donors' samples.

The chain employs TRBV9 and TRBJ2-3; 13 nucleotides align to TRBD2. CDR3 length: 16 amino acids. CDR1 is SGDLS, CDR2 YYNGEE, per germline. V was pared by 3 bases and J by 3 bases, with 4 bases of the junction left unmatched. CDR3 sequence: CASSGLAGGRTDTQYF. The DNA for the CDR3 is TGTGCCAGCAGCGGACTAGCGGGAGGAAGGACAGATACGCAGTATTTT.

Many counts were recorded for this clone. CDR3 DNA sequence: TGCGCCAGCAGTGAGGCCCTGGGGTGGGCGGGAACCTACGAGCAGTACTTC. Residues: CASSEALGWAGTYEQYF. The J gene is TRBJ2-5, the V gene TRBV10-2; a possible D gene is TRBD2 (6 bases). The J call may be in error: the DNA end matches TRBJ2-7 better. This CDR3 is 17 amino acids long. The germline V gene encodes CDR1 WSHSY and CDR2 SAAADI.

The gene calls are TRBV5-6 and TRBJ2-7; D might be TRBD1 (6 bases). The V and J ends lost 4 bases and 3 bases respectively, with 14 bases between them. This CDR3 comprises 14 residues. The V gene's germline CDR1 is SGHDT and CDR2 YYEEEE. The CDR3 DNA is TGTGCCAGCAGCCAAGACAGGAGCCTCTACGAGCAGTACTTC. Amino acid sequence: CASSQDRSLYEQYF.

The chain links TRBV19 to TRBJ1-4; D may be TRBD1 (5 bases). Germline CDR1 is LNHDA and CDR2 is SQIVND (reference sequence). The germline V and J ends were trimmed by 7 bases and 5 bases, with 17 bases remaining between them. The CDR3 runs to 15 residues. The CDR3 DNA reads as TGTGCCAGTAAGGACTTAACAGGCTCGAATGAAAAACTGTTTTTT. Its protein is CASKDLTGSNEKLFF.

The chain uses TRBV11-2 and TRBJ2-1, with D possibly called TRBD1 or TRBD2 (5 bases each). Germline CDR1 SGHAT, CDR2 FQNNGV. This CDR3 region has 15 residues. The V gene lost 4 bases and the J gene lost 5 bases, with 15 bases spanning the gap. DNA for the CDR3: TGTGCCAGCAGCTACCGGGACGAACAAGACAATGAGCAGTTCTTC. It is translated as CASSYRDEQDNEQFF.

The V call is TRBV7-3, the J call TRBJ2-1, with D possibly TRBD2 on 6 matching bases. Trimming took off 5 bases at V and 9 bases at J, with 8 bases between the two ends. Germline V gene sequence: CDR1 SGHTA, CDR2 FQGTGA. The CDR3 spans 11 residues. CDR3 sequence: CASSAGSEQFF. The CDR3 bases are TGTGCCAGCAGCGCCGGGAGTGAGCAGTTCTTC.

The V call is TRBV28, the J call TRBJ2-7, with TRBD2 matching over 9 bases. Germline lookup yields CDR1 MDHEN and CDR2 SYDVKM. The CDR3 loop spans 15 amino acids. V gave up 5 bases and J gave up 2 bases; unmatched junction bases: 7. As DNA, the CDR3 is TGTGCCAGCAGTGCACGGACTAGCGTAGCCTACGAGCAGTACTTC. Translated: CASSARTSVAYEQYF.

This chain connects TRBV6-6 to TRBJ2-7; TRBD1 aligns across 7 bases. The junction had 5 bases not matched to a gene; V was cut back by 8 bases and J by 4 bases. This CDR3 is built from 12 residues. CDR1 and CDR2 (germline): MNHNY, SVGAGI (reference sequence). The DNA of the CDR3 is TGTGCCAGCCGAGGGGGCGGTTACGAGCAGTACTTC. Translation: CASRGGGYEQYF.

The chain carries TRBV9 and TRBJ1-3; 9 nucleotides agree with TRBD1. Germline V CDR1 and CDR2: SGDLS, YYNGEE. V trimming: 5 bases; J trimming: 8 bases; junction bases outside the gene matches: 5. This CDR3 has 13 residues. This CDR3 reads CASRGTGMDTIYF. The CDR3 DNA reads TGTGCCAGCAGGGGGACAGGGATGGACACCATATATTTT.

This clone was seen a few times. The genes are TRBV6-5 and TRBJ1-5, with TRBD1 matching 8 bases. The CDR3 consists of 13 residues. Per germline, CDR1 MNHEY and CDR2 SVGAGI. Unmatched junction bases numbered 2, after V lost 5 bases and J lost 5 bases. CDR3 amino acids: CASSDRGDQPQHF. The CDR3 region has the DNA TGTGCCAGCAGTGACAGGGGCGATCAGCCCCAGCATTTT.

Of note for this clone: It differs at one base from a far larger clone, so likely a read error. The V call is TRBV19, the J call TRBJ2-2, with 11 bases fitting TRBD1. V was clipped by 3 bases and J by 6 bases; unmatched bases: 0. Germline assignment: CDR1 LNHDA and CDR2 SQIVND (reference sequence). This CDR3 region has 14 residues. The CDR3: CASSMGQGAGELFF. DNA of the CDR3: TGTGCCAGTAGTATGGGACAGGGGGCCGGGGAGCTGTTTTTT.

A note on this clone: A far larger clone is a single base away, which makes a read error likely. Here the CDR3 omits its conserved ending phenylalanine or tryptophan, so a read error is the likely source. The rearrangement links TRBV4-1 to TRBJ2-7; possibly TRBD1 or TRBD2 for D (5 bases each). Germline V gene data show CDR1 as MGHRA and CDR2 as YSYEKL. V lost 0 bases and J 6 bases, leaving 18 bases between the germline ends. The CDR3 contains 16 residues. CDR3 residues: CASSQDSRTQRGEQYS. In nucleotides, the CDR3 is TGCGCCAGCAGCCAAGACTCAAGGACGCAGAGGGGCGAGCAGTACTCC.

The V and J genes are TRBV18 and TRBJ2-7; 7 bases fit TRBD1. Per the germline V gene, CDR1 is KGHSH and CDR2 is LQKENI. The CDR3 consists of 15 residues. The V and J ends lost 6 bases and 1 base, in that order; junction bases with no gene match: 9. For the CDR3, the DNA is TGTGCCAGCTCTACCCGACAGGGAGAGTCCTACGAGCAGTACTTC. Amino acids: CASSTRQGESYEQYF.

The gene calls are TRBV10-2 and TRBJ2-3; 8 bases map to TRBD1. With 7 bases clipped from V and 6 bases from J, the junction kept 9 bases outside the gene matches. The CDR3 runs to 14 residues. Germline V gene sequence: CDR1 WSHSY, CDR2 SAAADI. The CDR3 sequence: CASKGSGGWDTQYF. In nucleotides, the CDR3 is TGCGCCAGCAAAGGATCAGGGGGCTGGGATACGCAGTATTTT.

The chain links TRBV7-2 to TRBJ2-7, with 12 nucleotides matching TRBD2. The V and J ends lost 5 bases and 4 bases, in that order; junction bases with no gene match: 6. CDR1 and CDR2 (germline): SGHTA, FQGNSA. The CDR3 sequence is 15 residues long. For the CDR3, the DNA is TGTGCCAGCAGCCCGACTAGCGGGAGTTCTTACGAGCAGTACTTC. Protein product: CASSPTSGSSYEQYF.

The chain recombines TRBV6-6 with TRBJ2-7, with unresolved D. The CDR3 is 14 residues long. Germline CDR1 reads MNHNY; CDR2 reads SVGAGI (reference sequence). V was clipped by 5 bases and J by 1 base, with 12 bases between them. CDR3 protein: CASSPRTRSYEQYF. The CDR3 DNA reads TGTGCCAGCAGTCCCCGCACTCGTTCCTACGAGCAGTACTTC.

The chain employs TRBV30 and TRBJ2-1, with D unresolved. The CDR3 loop spans 13 amino acids. With 3 bases removed from V and 7 bases from J, the gap between germline ends came to 13 bases. From germline, CDR1 is GTSNPN and CDR2 SVGIG (reference sequence). The DNA for the CDR3 is TGTGCCTGGAGAGCCCCGGACGCGAATGAGCAGTTCTTC. As protein: CAWRAPDANEQFF.

CDR3 DNA sequence: TGCGCCAGCAGCTTGTCGACAGGGGCGGTTGAAGAGACCCAGTACTTC. This translates into CASSLSTGAVEETQYF. The chain joins TRBV5-1 to TRBJ2-5; TRBD1 matches at 8 bases. CDR1 and CDR2 from the germline V gene are SGHRS and YFSETQ. V dropped 1 base and J dropped 3; count of bases not matched to a gene: 8. The CDR3 runs to 16 residues.

This clone has a single count. This chain joins TRBV18 and TRBJ1-5, with TRBD1 matching over 9 bases. The J segment lost 4 bases and the V segment lost 2 bases, leaving 3 bases of the junction unmatched. This CDR3 has 15 amino acids. The V gene's germline CDR1 is KGHSH and CDR2 LQKENI. The CDR3 bases are TGTGCCAGCTCACCAGCCGGGACAGGGAATCAGCCCCAGCATTTT. Its translation: CASSPAGTGNQPQHF.

The genes are TRBV19 and TRBJ1-4; D possibly corresponds to TRBD1 (5 bases). The germline gives CDR1 LNHDA, CDR2 SQIVND (reference sequence). The CDR3 covers 13 residues. The V gene lost 9 bases and the J gene lost 7 bases, with 15 bases spanning the gap. The CDR3 loop reads CASAEGSGEKLFF. The CDR3 bases are TGTGCCAGCGCTGAGGGGAGCGGTGAAAAACTGTTTTTT.

The chain employs TRBV5-1 and TRBJ1-1; D remains unclear. V was cut by 0 bases and J by 8 bases, with 14 bases left in between. From germline, CDR1 is SGHRS and CDR2 YFSETQ. This CDR3 is built from 14 residues. The CDR3 sequence is CASSLDFLAAEAFF. CDR3 bases: TGCGCCAGCAGCTTGGATTTTTTGGCTGCAGAAGCTTTCTTT.

This clone appeared a few times. The chain combines TRBV7-9 with TRBJ1-5, with a possible D match to TRBD1 (5 bases). Germline lookup yields CDR1 SEHNR and CDR2 FQNEAQ (reference sequence). V was trimmed by 5 bases and J by 7 bases, leaving 12 bases between them. The CDR3 has 13 residues. The CDR3 here is CASSTGVWQPQHF. The CDR3 DNA reads as TGTGCCAGCAGCACGGGGGTGTGGCAGCCCCAGCATTTT.

V usage is TRBV27 and J usage is TRBJ2-5; D is unclear. The CDR3 totals 14 residues. From germline, CDR1 is MNHEY and CDR2 SMNVEV (reference sequence). V lost 3 bases and J lost 5, with 13 bases in between. The DNA for the CDR3 is TGTGCCAGCAGTTTCAGCGAAGGAGAGGAGACCCAGTACTTC. Translating gives CASSFSEGEETQYF.

CDR3 nucleotide sequence: TGTGCCACCTCGAACACAATGAACACTGAAGCTTTCTTT. Amino acids: CATSNTMNTEAFF. The V gene is TRBV6-1, the J gene TRBJ1-1; D is unclear. This CDR3 has 13 residues. CDR1 and CDR2 from the germline V gene are MNHNS and SASEGT. Trimming took off 10 bases at V and 0 bases at J, with 12 bases between the two ends.

The chain combines TRBV5-6 with TRBJ2-3, with D possibly TRBD2 on 6 matching bases. In germline, CDR1 is SGHDT, CDR2 YYEEEE. This CDR3 spans 15 amino acids. Trimming took off 0 bases at V and 1 base at J, with 9 bases between the two ends. CDR3 sequence (DNA): TGTGCCAGCAGCTTGGTAGCGGCCGGCACAGATACGCAGTATTTT. It yields the protein CASSLVAAGTDTQYF.

The chain combines TRBV2 with TRBJ1-1, with TRBD1 identical over 9 bases. The germline CDR1 and CDR2 sequences are SNHLY and FYNNEI. The CDR3 runs 16 residues. V lost 6 bases, J lost 4 bases, and 12 bases stayed unmatched. This CDR3 reads CASRATGGVWSTEAFF. The CDR3 bases are TGTGCCAGCAGGGCCACAGGGGGCGTTTGGAGCACTGAAGCTTTCTTT.

V usage is TRBV15 and J usage is TRBJ2-2, with TRBD1 as a possible D gene (6 bases). Germline V CDR1 and CDR2: LNHNV, YYDKDF (reference sequence). Trimming took off 3 bases at V and 5 bases at J, with 10 bases between the two ends. The CDR3 consists of 14 residues. CDR3: CATSRAQGTGELFF. DNA for the CDR3: TGTGCCACCAGCAGGGCACAGGGAACCGGGGAGCTGTTTTTT.